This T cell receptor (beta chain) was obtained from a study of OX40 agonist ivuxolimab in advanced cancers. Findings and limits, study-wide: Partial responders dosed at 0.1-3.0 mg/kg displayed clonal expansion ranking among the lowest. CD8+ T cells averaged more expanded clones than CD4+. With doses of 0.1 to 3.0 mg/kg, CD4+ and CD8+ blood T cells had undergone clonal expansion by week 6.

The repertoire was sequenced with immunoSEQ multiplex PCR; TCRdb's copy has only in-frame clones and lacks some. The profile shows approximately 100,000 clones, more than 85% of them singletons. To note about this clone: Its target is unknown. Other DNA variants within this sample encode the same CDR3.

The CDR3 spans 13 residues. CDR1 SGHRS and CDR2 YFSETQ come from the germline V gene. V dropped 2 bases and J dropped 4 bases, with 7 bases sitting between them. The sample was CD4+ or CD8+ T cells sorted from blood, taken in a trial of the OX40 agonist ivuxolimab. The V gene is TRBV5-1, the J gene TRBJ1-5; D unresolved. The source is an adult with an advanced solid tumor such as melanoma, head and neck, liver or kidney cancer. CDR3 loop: CASSLDGNQPQHF. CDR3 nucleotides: TGCGCCAGCAGCTTAGACGGGAATCAGCCCCAGCATTTT. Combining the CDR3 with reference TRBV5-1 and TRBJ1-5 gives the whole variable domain KAGVTQTPRYLIKTRGQQVTLSCSPISGHRSVSWYQQTPGQGLQFLFEYFSETQRNKGNFPGRFSGRQFSNSRSEMNVSTLELGDSALYLCASSLDGNQPQHFGDGTRLSIL.